Detailed here is one T cell receptor (beta chain). Its antigen specificity is not known. No base-level quality is on record; no much larger clone is a single base apart. The CDR3 starts with the cysteine, ends with the phenylalanine, and has 17 residues. The CDR3 DNA has 51 bases and is translated from base 1. The junction shows trimming of 3 bases on V and 7 bases on J, plus 25 bases between the germline ends. The germline V gene (reference sequence) sets CDR1 to DFQATT and CDR2 to SNEGSKA. Library preparation used the immunoSEQ multiplex PCR assay. Here the immuneACCESS table is served through TCRdb, limited to in-frame sequences with V and J called. Missing clones are a known gap in these copies; in checked studies unresolved V genes cover under half, and the rest lacks a known reason. This sample gives about 150,000 clones in total; around 86% of them show up just once. Clones ranked in the top ten supply less than 5% of the sample.

This record belongs to a study of control samples from healthy donors and cancer patients (dated by TCRdb to 2018 to 2020). The sequence links TRBV20-1 to TRBJ1-5; 5 matching bases give a weak D call of TRBD1. The sequence was obtained from a young man in good health. Sequenced material: blood. The nucleotides are TGCAGTGCTAGTGAAAACTTAAGGTGGGGGACTGGGCAGCCCCAGCATTTT. Its protein reads: CSASENLRWGTGQPQHF.